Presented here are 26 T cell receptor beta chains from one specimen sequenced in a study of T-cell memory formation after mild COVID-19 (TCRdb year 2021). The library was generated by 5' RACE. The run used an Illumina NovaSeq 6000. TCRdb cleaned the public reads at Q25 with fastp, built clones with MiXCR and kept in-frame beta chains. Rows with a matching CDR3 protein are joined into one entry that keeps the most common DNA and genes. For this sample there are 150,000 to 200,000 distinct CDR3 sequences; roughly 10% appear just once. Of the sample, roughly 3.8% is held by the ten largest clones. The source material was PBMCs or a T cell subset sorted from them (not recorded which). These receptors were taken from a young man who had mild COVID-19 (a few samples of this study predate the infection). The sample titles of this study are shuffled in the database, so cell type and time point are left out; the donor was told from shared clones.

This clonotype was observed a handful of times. CDR3 residues: CASKPTGPYEQYF. CDR3 DNA: TGTGCCAGCAAACCGACAGGCCCCTACGAGCAGTACTTC. The chain is built from TRBV6-2 or TRBV6-3 and TRBJ2-7; the D gene is possibly TRBD1 (6 bases). V lost 7 bases to trimming and J lost 2 bases, with 12 bases between them. The germline V gene has CDR1 MNHEY and CDR2 SVGEGT. The CDR3 extends over 13 amino acids.

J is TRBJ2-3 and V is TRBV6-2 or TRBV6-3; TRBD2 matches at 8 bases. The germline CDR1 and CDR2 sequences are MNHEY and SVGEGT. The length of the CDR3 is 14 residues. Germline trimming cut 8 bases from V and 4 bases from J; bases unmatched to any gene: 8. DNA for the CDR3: TGTGCCAGCTCTCAGCGGGGGACGCCAGATACGCAGTATTTT. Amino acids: CASSQRGTPDTQYF.

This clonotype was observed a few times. CDR3 sequence: CSARSRGRGGYTF. In DNA form, the CDR3 reads TGCAGTGCTAGATCCAGGGGTAGAGGAGGCTACACCTTC. V and J are TRBV20-1 and TRBJ1-2; the D gene is possibly TRBD1 (6 bases). CDR3 size: 13 residues. CDR1 and CDR2 (germline): DFQATT, SNEGSKA (reference sequence). The ends were cut back, 2 bases at V and 8 bases at J, with 15 bases in the middle.

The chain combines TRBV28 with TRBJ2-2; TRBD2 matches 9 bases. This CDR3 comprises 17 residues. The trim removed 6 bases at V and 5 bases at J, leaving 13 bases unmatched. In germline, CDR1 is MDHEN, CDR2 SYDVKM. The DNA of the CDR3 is TGTGCCAGCAGGGAAGGAATGGGACTAGCTACGACCGGGGAGCTGTTTTTT. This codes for CASREGMGLATTGELFF.

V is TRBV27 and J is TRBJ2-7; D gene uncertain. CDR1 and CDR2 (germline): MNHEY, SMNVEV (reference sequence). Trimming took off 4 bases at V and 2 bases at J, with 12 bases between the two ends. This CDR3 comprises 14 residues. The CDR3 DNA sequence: TGTGCCAGCAGTTCCTCCGCCTACACCTACGAGCAGTACTTC. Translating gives CASSSSAYTYEQYF.

This CDR3 reads CASSLLRGSETQYF. Written as DNA, the CDR3 is TGCGCCAGCAGCTTGTTGCGGGGTAGTGAGACCCAGTACTTC. The V call is TRBV5-1, the J call TRBJ2-5; tentative D call: TRBD2 (6 bases). V lost 1 base and J lost 5, with 12 bases in between. CDR1 is SGHRS and CDR2 is YFSETQ in the germline V gene. There are 14 residues in the CDR3. Full variable domain (missing parts from reference TRBV5-1 and TRBJ2-5): KAGVTQTPRYLIKTRGQQVTLSCSPISGHRSVSWYQQTPGQGLQFLFEYFSETQRNKGNFPGRFSGRQFSNSRSEMNVSTLELGDSALYLCASSLLRGSETQYFGPGTRLLVL.

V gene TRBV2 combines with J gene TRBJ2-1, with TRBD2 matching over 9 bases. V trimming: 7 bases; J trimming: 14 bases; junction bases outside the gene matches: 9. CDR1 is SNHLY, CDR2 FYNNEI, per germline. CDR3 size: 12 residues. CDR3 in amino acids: CASTQDGTSKFF. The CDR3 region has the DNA TGTGCCAGCACCCAAGACGGGACTAGCAAGTTCTTC. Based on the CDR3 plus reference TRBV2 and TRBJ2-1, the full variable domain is EPEVTQTPSHQVTQMGQEVILRCVPISNHLYFYWYRQILGQKVEFLVSFYNNEISEKSEIFDDQFSVERPDGSNFTLKIRSTKLEDSAMYFCASTQDGTSKFFGPGTRLTVL.

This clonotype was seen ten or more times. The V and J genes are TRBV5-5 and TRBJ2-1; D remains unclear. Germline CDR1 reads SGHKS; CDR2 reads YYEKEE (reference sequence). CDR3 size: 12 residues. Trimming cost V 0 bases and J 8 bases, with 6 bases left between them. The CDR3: CASSLAGYEQFF. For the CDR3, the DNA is TGTGCCAGCAGCTTGGCGGGTTATGAGCAGTTCTTC. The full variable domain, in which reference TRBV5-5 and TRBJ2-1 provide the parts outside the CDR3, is DAGVTQSPTHLIKTRGQQVTLRCSPISGHKSVSWYQQVLGQGPQFIFQYYEKEERGRGNFPDRFSARQFPNYSSELNVNALLLGDSALYLCASSLAGYEQFFGPGTRLTVL.

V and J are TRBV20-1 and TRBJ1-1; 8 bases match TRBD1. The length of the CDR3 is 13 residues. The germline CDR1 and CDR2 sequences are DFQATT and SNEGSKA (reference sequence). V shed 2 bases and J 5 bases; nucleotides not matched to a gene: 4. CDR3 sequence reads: CSARSGGTTEAFF. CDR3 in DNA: TGCAGTGCTAGATCAGGGGGCACGACTGAAGCTTTCTTT.

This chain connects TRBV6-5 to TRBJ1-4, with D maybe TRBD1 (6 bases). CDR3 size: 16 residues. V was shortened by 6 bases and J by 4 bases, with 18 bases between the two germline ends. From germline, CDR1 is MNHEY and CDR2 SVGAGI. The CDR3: CASSPPGTGLNEKLFF. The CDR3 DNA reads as TGTGCCAGCAGCCCACCCGGAACAGGGCTTAATGAAAAACTGTTTTTT.

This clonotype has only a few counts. In nucleotides, the CDR3 is TGTGCCAGCAGCCAGCTGGGGATTGAAGCTTTCTTT. Its translation is CASSQLGIEAFF. The V and J genes are TRBV25-1 and TRBJ1-1; D is unclear. Germline V gene lookup returns CDR1 MGHDK and CDR2 SYGVNS. Trimming left V 6 bases short and J 7 bases short, with 12 bases between. The CDR3 runs to 12 residues.

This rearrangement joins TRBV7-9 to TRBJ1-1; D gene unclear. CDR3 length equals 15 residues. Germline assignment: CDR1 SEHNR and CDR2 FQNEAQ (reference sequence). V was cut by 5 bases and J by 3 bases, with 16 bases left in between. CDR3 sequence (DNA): TGTGCCAGCAGCCCAGTGCCGGAGTGGCACACTGAAGCTTTCTTT. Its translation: CASSPVPEWHTEAFF.

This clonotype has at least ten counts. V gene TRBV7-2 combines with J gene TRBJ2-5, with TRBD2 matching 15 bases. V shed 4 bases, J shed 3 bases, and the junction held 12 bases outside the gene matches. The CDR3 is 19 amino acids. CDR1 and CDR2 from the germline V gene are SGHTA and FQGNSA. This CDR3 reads CASSSGTSGGQGAEETQYF. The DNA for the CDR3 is TGTGCCAGCAGCTCAGGGACTAGCGGGGGGCAGGGAGCGGAAGAGACCCAGTACTTC.

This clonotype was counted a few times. CDR3 sequence: CASSLGLNTEAFF. CDR3 DNA: TGCGCCAGCAGCTTGGGACTTAACACTGAAGCTTTCTTT. The chain uses TRBV5-1 and TRBJ1-1; no reliable D call. The CDR3 consists of 13 residues. Between the trimmed V and J ends, which lost 0 bases and 2 bases, there was a span of 5 bases. CDR1 is SGHRS and CDR2 is YFSETQ in the germline V gene.

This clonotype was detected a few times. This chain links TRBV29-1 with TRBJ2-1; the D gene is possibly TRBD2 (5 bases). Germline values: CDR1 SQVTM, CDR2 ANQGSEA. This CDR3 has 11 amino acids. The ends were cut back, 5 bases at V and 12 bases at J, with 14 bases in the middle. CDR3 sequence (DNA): TGCAGCGTTCTATCGGGGATTAGGCAGTTCTTC. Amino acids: CSVLSGIRQFF.

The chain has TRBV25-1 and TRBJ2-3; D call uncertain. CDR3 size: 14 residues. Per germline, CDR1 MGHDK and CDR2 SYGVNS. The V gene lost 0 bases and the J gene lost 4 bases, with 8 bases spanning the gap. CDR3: CASSEYRAADTQYF. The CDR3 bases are TGTGCCAGCAGTGAATATCGGGCCGCAGATACGCAGTATTTT. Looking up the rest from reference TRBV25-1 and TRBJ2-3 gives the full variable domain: EADIYQTPRYLVIGTGKKITLECSQTMGHDKMYWYQQDPGMELHLIHYSYGVNSTEKGDLSSESTVSRIRTEHFPLTLESARPSHTSQYLCASSEYRAADTQYFGPGTRLTVL.

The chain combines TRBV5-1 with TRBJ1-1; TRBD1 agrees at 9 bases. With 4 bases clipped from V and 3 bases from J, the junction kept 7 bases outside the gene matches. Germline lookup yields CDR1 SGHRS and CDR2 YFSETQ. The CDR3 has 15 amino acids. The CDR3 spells CASSIKWTGDTEAFF. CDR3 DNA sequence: TGCGCCAGCAGCATAAAATGGACAGGGGACACTGAAGCTTTCTTT.

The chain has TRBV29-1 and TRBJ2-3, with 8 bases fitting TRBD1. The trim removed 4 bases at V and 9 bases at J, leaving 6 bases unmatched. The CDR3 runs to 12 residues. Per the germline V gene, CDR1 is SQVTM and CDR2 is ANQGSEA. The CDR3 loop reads CSVAQGGGTQYF. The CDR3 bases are TGCAGCGTTGCACAGGGGGGTGGCACGCAGTATTTT.

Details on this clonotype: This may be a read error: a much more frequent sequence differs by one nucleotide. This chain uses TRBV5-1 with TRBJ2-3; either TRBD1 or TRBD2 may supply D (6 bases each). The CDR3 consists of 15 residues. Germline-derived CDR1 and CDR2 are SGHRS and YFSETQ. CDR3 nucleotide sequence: TGCGCCAACAGCTTGGAAGGGGGGCCGGCAGATACGCAGTATTTT. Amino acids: CANSLEGGPADTQYF.

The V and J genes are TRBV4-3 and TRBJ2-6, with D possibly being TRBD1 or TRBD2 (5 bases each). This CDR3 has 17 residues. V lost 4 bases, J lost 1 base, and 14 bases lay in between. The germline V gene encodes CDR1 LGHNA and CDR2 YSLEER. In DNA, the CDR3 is TGCGCCAGCAGCCCGCGGGCCGCAGGGTCTGGGGCCAACGTCCTGACTTTC. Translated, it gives CASSPRAAGSGANVLTF.

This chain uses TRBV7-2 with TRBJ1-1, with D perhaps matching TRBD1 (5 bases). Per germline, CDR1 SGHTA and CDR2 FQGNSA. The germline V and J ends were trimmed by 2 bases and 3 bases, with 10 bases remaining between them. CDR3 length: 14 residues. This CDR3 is CASSLQGMDTEAFF. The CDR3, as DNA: TGTGCCAGCAGCTTACAGGGCATGGACACTGAAGCTTTCTTT.

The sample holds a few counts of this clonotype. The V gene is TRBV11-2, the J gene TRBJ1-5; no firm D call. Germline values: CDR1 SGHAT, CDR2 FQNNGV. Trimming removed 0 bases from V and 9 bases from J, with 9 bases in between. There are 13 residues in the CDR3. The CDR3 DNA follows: TGTGCCAGCAGCTTAGATCGGGAGGGGCCCCAGCATTTT. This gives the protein CASSLDREGPQHF. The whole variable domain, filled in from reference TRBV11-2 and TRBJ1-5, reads EAGVAQSPRYKIIEKRQSVAFWCNPISGHATLYWYQQILGQGPKLLIQFQNNGVVDDSQLPKDRFSAERLKGVDSTLKIQPAKLEDSAVYLCASSLDREGPQHFGDGTRLSIL.

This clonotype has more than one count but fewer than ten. The CDR3 region is CASSIVRLAGGRIYEQYV. CDR3 nucleotide sequence: TGTGCCAGTAGTATAGTGAGACTAGCGGGGGGCCGAATCTACGAGCAGTACGTC. The V call is TRBV19, the J call TRBJ2-7; 13 bases agree with TRBD2. The V gene's germline CDR1 is LNHDA and CDR2 SQIVND (reference sequence). V shed 1 base, J shed 3 bases, and the junction held 9 bases outside the gene matches. The CDR3 covers 18 residues.

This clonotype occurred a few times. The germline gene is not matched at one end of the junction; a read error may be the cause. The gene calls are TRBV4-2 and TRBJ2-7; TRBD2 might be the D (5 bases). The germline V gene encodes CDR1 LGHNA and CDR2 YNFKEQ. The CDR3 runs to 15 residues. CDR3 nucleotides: TGTGCCAGCAGCCAAGATCCTAGCAGTTCCTTCGAGCAGTACTTC. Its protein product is CASSQDPSSSFEQYF.

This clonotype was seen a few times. CDR3 sequence: CASTDWETQYF. Here the CDR3 DNA reads TGTGCCAGCACCGACTGGGAGACCCAGTACTTC. This chain links TRBV5-8 with TRBJ2-5; D is unresolved. The CDR3 is 11 amino acids. The V end was cut by 6 bases, the J end by 5 bases, with 8 bases between. Germline V gene lookup returns CDR1 SGHTS and CDR2 YDEGEE.

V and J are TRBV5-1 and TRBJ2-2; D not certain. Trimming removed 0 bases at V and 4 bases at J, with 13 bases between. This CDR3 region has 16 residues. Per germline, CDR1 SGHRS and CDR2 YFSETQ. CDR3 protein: CASSLARTAATGELFF. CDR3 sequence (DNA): TGCGCCAGCAGCTTGGCCCGGACGGCCGCCACCGGGGAGCTGTTTTTT.